The 12 T cell receptor beta chains given below trace back to one sample, sequenced in a study of siplizumab effects on memory and regulatory T cells. Data came from immunoSEQ multiplex PCR; TCRdb stores just in-frame clones and leaves some out. The profile shows approximately 110,000 clones, roughly nine tenths of them singletons. The sequenced sample consisted of Tregs sorted from blood. All receptors come from a human donor in good health.

The chain is built from TRBV18 and TRBJ2-2; D unclear. The CDR3 is made up of 15 amino acids. Trimming stripped 2 bases from V and 0 bases from J, with 7 bases between. Germline CDR1 reads KGHSH; CDR2 reads LQKENI. In DNA form, the CDR3 reads TGTGCCAGCTCACCAAGGCCAGCGAACACCGGGGAGCTGTTTTTT. Translation gives CASSPRPANTGELFF.

This chain links TRBV5-4 with TRBJ2-7; 8 bases fit TRBD2. CDR3 length: 13 amino acids. With 4 bases clipped from V and 7 bases from J, the junction kept 7 bases outside the gene matches. Germline CDR1 SGHNT, CDR2 YYREEE (reference sequence). CDR3: CASSQRESGEQYF. The CDR3 bases are TGTGCCAGCAGCCAGCGGGAGTCGGGGGAGCAGTACTTC.

The chain couples TRBV2 to TRBJ1-1; D is possibly TRBD1 (6 bases). The germline V gene has CDR1 SNHLY and CDR2 FYNNEI. V was pared by 11 bases and J by 5 bases, with 12 bases between. This CDR3 is built from 11 residues. The CDR3 protein is CAGRGTTEAFF. The CDR3 nucleotides are TGTGCCGGACGGGGGACAACTGAAGCTTTCTTT.

The V call is TRBV9, the J call TRBJ1-2; D is unresolved. From germline, CDR1 is SGDLS and CDR2 YYNGEE. V was pared by 0 bases and J by 0 bases, with 3 bases between. The CDR3 loop spans 13 amino acids. The CDR3 DNA reads TGTGCCAGCAGCGTAGGGACTAACTATGGCTACACCTTC. Translated: CASSVGTNYGYTF.

J is TRBJ2-5 and V is TRBV6-1; unclear D gene. From germline, CDR1 is MNHNS and CDR2 SASEGT. CDR3 length: 14 amino acids. The V end lost 6 bases, the J end lost 1 base, and 12 bases lay between the germline ends. The CDR3 sequence: CASSVVAPQETQYF. In DNA form, the CDR3 reads TGTGCCAGCAGCGTTGTAGCCCCCCAAGAGACCCAGTACTTC.

There are a few counts of this clone. V and J are TRBV2 and TRBJ2-7; D possibly matches TRBD1 or TRBD2 (6 bases each). Germline values: CDR1 SNHLY, CDR2 FYNNEI. V was clipped by 11 bases and J by 2 bases, with 13 bases between them. The CDR3 extends over 12 amino acids. The CDR3 sequence is CALGGTAYEQYF. The CDR3 DNA is TGTGCCCTAGGGGGGACGGCCTACGAGCAGTACTTC.

V gene TRBV5-4 combines with J gene TRBJ2-7; D is possibly TRBD1 or TRBD2 (6 bases each). CDR3 length: 14 residues. In germline, CDR1 is SGHNT, CDR2 YYREEE (reference sequence). V was cut by 3 bases and J by 3 bases, with 13 bases left in between. CDR3 amino acids: CASSSEGVLYEQYF. The CDR3 DNA follows: TGTGCCAGCAGCTCGGAGGGGGTTCTCTACGAGCAGTACTTC.

The table lists this clone with a count of one. This chain links TRBV19 with TRBJ2-5; D not certain. CDR1 is LNHDA and CDR2 is SQIVND in the germline V gene (reference sequence). Trimming cost V 3 bases and J 7 bases, with 24 bases left between them. The CDR3 totals 17 residues. The CDR3 region is CASSINSEWARSGTQYF. The CDR3 nucleotides read TGTGCCAGTAGTATTAATTCGGAGTGGGCGAGGTCGGGGACCCAGTACTTC.

The chain recombines TRBV28 with TRBJ1-2; the D is unclear. The CDR3 runs to 12 residues. V shed 2 bases and J shed 3 bases, with 4 bases lying between them. Germline CDR1 reads MDHEN; CDR2 reads SYDVKM. In nucleotides, the CDR3 is TGTGCCAGCAGTTTAAGGGACTATGGCTACACCTTC. Encoded protein: CASSLRDYGYTF.

This clone was seen a handful of times. The chain is built from TRBV9 and TRBJ2-2, with D perhaps given as TRBD1 or TRBD2 (5 bases each). The CDR3 spans 16 residues. Trimming cost V 4 bases and J 3 bases, with 16 bases left between them. CDR1 SGDLS and CDR2 YYNGEE come from the germline V gene. CDR3 sequence reads: CASSFDVGTHTGELFF. The CDR3 DNA is TGTGCCAGCAGCTTCGATGTGGGGACCCACACCGGGGAGCTGTTTTTT.

The CDR3 here is CASSGLGKETQYF. CDR3 nucleotides: TGTGCCAGTTCCGGGCTGGGAAAAGAGACCCAGTACTTC. J is TRBJ2-5 and V is TRBV19; no definite D call. Trimming shortened V by 8 bases and J by 3 bases, and 13 bases separated the two germline ends. CDR1 and CDR2 from the germline V gene are LNHDA and SQIVND (reference sequence). This CDR3 is built from 13 residues.

This rearrangement joins TRBV5-8 to TRBJ2-7, with 7 bases that match TRBD1. The CDR3 sequence is 13 residues long. Germline loops: CDR1 SGHTS, CDR2 YDEGEE. With 0 bases clipped from V and 3 bases from J, the junction kept 0 bases outside the gene matches. CDR3 bases: TGTGCCAGCAGCTTGGACAGGGGCTACGAGCAGTACTTC. Protein: CASSLDRGYEQYF.